The rows below give T cell receptor beta chains drawn from one sample of a study of identical twins. A single record per CDR3 protein comes from TCRdb applying MiXCR to the 5' RACE reads. There are about 200,000 distinct CDR3 sequences in the sample; more than 15% occur only once, and 35% to 45% lies in the top ten. This same sample was also part of a study on T cells expressing NK-cell markers.

The sequenced material came from CD8+ T cells sorted from blood. These receptors came from a woman between 18 and 29 years old in good health. The CDR3 runs from the conserved cysteine through the conserved F or W. D genes are given only for firm matches. Only some rows state a clone size, as once, few, many or a class for expanded clones.

abundance,len,v_gene,d_gene,j_gene,CDR3aa,CDR3nt
.,15,TRBV15,.,TRBJ1-5,CATSRDGGAGQPQHF,TGTGCCACCAGCAGAGATGGAGGGGCTGGTCAGCCCCAGCATTTT
.,15,TRBV27,TRBD2,TRBJ2-7,CASSFSGRGTYEQYF,TGTGCCAGCAGTTTTAGCGGGAGAGGGACCTACGAGCAGTACTTC
many,11,TRBV6-5,.,TRBJ1-1,CASERGTEAFF,TGTGCCAGCGAGAGGGGCACTGAAGCTTTCTTT
.,15,TRBV7-9,.,TRBJ2-7,CASTLGTSKMYEQYF,TGTGCCAGCACCTTAGGTACGAGCAAGATGTACGAGCAGTACTTC
.,17,TRBV7-9,TRBD1,TRBJ1-1,CASSMGTGGFGDTEAFF,TGTGCCAGCAGCATGGGGACAGGGGGGTTCGGAGACACTGAAGCTTTCTTT
many,14,TRBV5-5,TRBD1,TRBJ2-1,CASSLVGTGYEQFF,TGTGCCAGCAGCCTGGTTGGGACAGGGTATGAGCAGTTCTTC
few,13,TRBV6-2/TRBV6-3,.,TRBJ2-1,CASGILRGGEQFF,TGTGCCAGCGGGATACTGAGGGGGGGTGAGCAGTTCTTC
.,13,TRBV29-1,.,TRBJ1-1,CSVPGEMNTEAFF,TGCAGCGTTCCAGGGGAAATGAACACTGAAGCTTTCTTT
.,15,TRBV3-1,.,TRBJ2-5,CASSPGGQGQETQYF,TGTGCCAGCAGCCCAGGGGGGCAGGGACAGGAGACCCAGTACTTC
.,15,TRBV9,TRBD2,TRBJ2-2,CASSVSGGYTGELFF,TGTGCCAGCAGCGTGAGCGGGGGGTACACCGGGGAGCTGTTTTTT
.,14,TRBV15,.,TRBJ2-5,CATASPHREETQYF,TGTGCCACCGCATCGCCTCACCGGGAAGAGACCCAGTACTTC
.,13,TRBV6-5,.,TRBJ1-1,CASSYEGLSRAFF,TGTGCCAGCAGTTACGAAGGACTATCCCGGGCTTTCTTT
few,14,TRBV25-1,.,TRBJ1-1,CASRRKGLNTEAFF,TGTGCCAGCAGGAGAAAGGGGCTGAACACTGAAGCTTTCTTT
.,13,TRBV5-1,.,TRBJ2-1,CASRRPDANEQFF,TGCGCCAGCAGGCGCCCCGACGCCAATGAGCAGTTCTTC
.,14,TRBV5-1,TRBD2,TRBJ2-5,CASSFLLAGETQYF,TGCGCCAGCAGCTTCCTACTAGCGGGGGAGACCCAGTACTTC
.,16,TRBV6-1,TRBD2,TRBJ2-3,CASSETSGRFTDTQYF,TGTGCCAGCAGTGAAACTAGCGGAAGGTTCACAGATACGCAGTATTTT
.,14,TRBV15,TRBD1,TRBJ2-7,CATSYGTGNYEQYF,TGTGCCACCAGCTATGGGACAGGGAACTACGAGCAGTACTTC